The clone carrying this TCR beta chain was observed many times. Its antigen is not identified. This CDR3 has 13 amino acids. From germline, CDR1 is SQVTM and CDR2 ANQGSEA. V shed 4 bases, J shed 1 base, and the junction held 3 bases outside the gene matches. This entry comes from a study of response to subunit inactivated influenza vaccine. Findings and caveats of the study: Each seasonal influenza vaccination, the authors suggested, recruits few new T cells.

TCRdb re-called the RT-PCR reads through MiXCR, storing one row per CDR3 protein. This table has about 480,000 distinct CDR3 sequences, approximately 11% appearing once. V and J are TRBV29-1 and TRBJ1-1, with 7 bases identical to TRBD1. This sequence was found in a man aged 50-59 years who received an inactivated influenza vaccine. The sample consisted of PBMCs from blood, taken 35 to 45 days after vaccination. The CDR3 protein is CSVAGTANTEAFF. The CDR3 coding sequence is TGCAGCGTTGCTGGGACAGCGAACACTGAAGCTTTCTTT.